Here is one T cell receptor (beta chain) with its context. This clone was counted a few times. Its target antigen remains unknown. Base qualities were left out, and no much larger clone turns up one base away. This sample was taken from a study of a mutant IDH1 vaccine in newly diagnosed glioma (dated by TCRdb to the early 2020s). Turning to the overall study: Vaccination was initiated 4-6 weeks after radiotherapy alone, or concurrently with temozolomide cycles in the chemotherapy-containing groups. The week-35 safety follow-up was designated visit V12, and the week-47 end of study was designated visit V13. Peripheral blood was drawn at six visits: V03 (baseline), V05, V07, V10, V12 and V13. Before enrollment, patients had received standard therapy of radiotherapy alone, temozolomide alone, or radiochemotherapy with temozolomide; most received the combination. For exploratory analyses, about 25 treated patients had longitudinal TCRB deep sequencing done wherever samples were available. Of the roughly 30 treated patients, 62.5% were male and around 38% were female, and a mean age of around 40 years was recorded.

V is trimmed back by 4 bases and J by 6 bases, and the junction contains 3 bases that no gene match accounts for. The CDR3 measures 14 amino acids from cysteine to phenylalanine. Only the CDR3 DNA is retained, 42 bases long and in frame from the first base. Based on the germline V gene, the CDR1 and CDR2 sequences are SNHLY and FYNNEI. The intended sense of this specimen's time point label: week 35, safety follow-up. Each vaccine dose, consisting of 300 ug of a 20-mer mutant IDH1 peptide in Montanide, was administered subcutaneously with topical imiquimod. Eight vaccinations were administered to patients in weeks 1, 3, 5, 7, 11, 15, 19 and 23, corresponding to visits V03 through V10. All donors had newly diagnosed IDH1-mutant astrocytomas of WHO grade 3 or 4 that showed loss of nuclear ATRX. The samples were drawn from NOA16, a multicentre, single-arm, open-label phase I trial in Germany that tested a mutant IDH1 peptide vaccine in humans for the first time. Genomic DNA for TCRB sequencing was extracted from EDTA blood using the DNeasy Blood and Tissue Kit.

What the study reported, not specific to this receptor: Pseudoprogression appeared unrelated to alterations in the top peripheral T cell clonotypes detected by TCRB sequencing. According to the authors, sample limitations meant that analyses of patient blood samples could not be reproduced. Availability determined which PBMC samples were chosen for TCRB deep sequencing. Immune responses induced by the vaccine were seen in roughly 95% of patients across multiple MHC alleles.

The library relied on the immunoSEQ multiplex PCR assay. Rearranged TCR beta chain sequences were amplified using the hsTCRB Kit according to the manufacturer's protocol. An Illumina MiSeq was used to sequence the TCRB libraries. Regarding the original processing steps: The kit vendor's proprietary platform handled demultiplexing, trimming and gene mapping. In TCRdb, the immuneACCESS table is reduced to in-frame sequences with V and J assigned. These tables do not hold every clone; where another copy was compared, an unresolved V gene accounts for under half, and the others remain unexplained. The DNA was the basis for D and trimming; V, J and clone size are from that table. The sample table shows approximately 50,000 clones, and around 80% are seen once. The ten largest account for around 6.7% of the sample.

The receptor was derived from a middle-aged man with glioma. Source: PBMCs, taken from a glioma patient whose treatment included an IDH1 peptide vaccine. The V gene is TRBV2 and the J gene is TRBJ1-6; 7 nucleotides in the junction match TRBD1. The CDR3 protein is CASSAGQINSPLHF. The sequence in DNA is TGTGCCAGCAGTGCGGGACAGATTAATTCACCCCTCCACTTT.